This T cell receptor (beta chain) derives from a study of Ad26.COV2.S vaccination and SARS-CoV-2 variants. Study-level findings and limits: Measures of TCR breadth and depth may have fallen short of total T cell responses. Vaccinated and placebo-treated recipients had similar non-spike TCR breadth.

The table came from immunoSEQ multiplex PCR; TCRdb's copy has only in-frame clones and leaves some out. This sample carries roughly 330,000 clones, about 90% of them seen once, and the ten largest clones take 5.5%. Comment on this clone: Its antigen remains unknown.

Sample treatment: some 20 received Ad26.COV2.S at low or high dose, single or two shots; five or six received placebo; per-sample allocation not given. Collection of the samples took place on day 63 after the first injection of vaccine or placebo. Donor was an adult aged 18-55 years in Boston. Vaccination used an Ad26 vector expressing Wuhan-strain SARS-CoV-2 spike. The clonotype originates from a person aged 18-60 years who received the Ad26.COV2.S COVID-19 vaccine or a placebo. The sample here was peripheral blood, taken in a trial of Ad26.COV2.S vaccine versus placebo.

The CDR3 nucleotides read TGTGCCAGCAGCAGACTAGCGGGAGTCACCGGGGAGCTGTTTTTT. Its protein is CASSRLAGVTGELFF. The chain has TRBV5-6 and TRBJ2-2, with 12 bases aligning to TRBD2. Germline CDR1 SGHDT, CDR2 YYEEEE. The J segment lost 4 bases and the V segment lost 4 bases, leaving 2 bases of the junction unmatched. The CDR3 loop spans 15 amino acids.